The next 13 T cell receptor beta chains were all read from a single sample in a study of blood T cell repertoires in COVID-19. Method: immunoSEQ multiplex PCR; TCRdb's copy keeps in-frame clones and lacks some. Seen here are approximately 240,000 clones, 84% observed once, and the top ten hold more than 1.2%. The sample taken for sequencing was peripheral blood. Receptor source: a woman aged 40-49 years who had recovered from COVID-19.

The chain uses TRBV2 and TRBJ2-7, with D tentatively TRBD2 (5 bases). The CDR3 consists of 13 residues. Looked up from germline, CDR1 is SNHLY and CDR2 is FYNNEI. V lost 1 base, J lost 3 bases, and 7 bases lay in between. DNA of the CDR3: TGTGCCAGCAGTGAAGTCGGGGACTACGAGCAGTACTTC. Protein: CASSEVGDYEQYF. The full variable domain, rest sourced from reference TRBV2 and TRBJ2-7, is EPEVTQTPSHQVTQMGQEVILRCVPISNHLYFYWYRQILGQKVEFLVSFYNNEISEKSEIFDDQFSVERPDGSNFTLKIRSTKLEDSAMYFCASSEVGDYEQYFGPGTRLTVT.

As DNA, the CDR3 is TGTGCCAGCAGTCCCCCCCGAGGGGGTCTCCACAATGAGCAGTTCTTC. Protein: CASSPPRGGLHNEQFF. The chain carries TRBV27 and TRBJ2-1; possibly TRBD1 for D (6 bases). The germline gives CDR1 MNHEY, CDR2 SMNVEV (reference sequence). The ends were cut back, 5 bases at V and 5 bases at J, with 19 bases in the middle. This CDR3 region has 16 residues.

V gene TRBV12-3 or TRBV12-4 combines with J gene TRBJ2-5; 7 bases agree with TRBD2. The CDR3 is made up of 12 amino acids. Trimming removed 4 bases from V and 5 bases from J; junction bases left unmatched: 1. The CDR3, as DNA: TGTGCCAGCAGTTCCGGGGGGGAGACCCAGTACTTC. Protein product: CASSSGGETQYF.

The chain uses TRBV23-1 and TRBJ1-1, with 11 bases lining up with TRBD1. TRBV23-1 is annotated as an ORF whose role is uncertain. The CDR3 is 15 residues long. V trimming: 8 bases; J trimming: 3 bases; junction bases outside the gene matches: 8. The CDR3 spells CASGQGAVLDTEAFF. In DNA, the CDR3 is TGCGCCAGCGGACAGGGGGCTGTTTTGGACACTGAAGCTTTCTTT.

The chain combines TRBV6-6 with TRBJ2-7; 11 bases map to TRBD2. Trimming took 5 bases from V and 3 from J; bases not matched to a gene: 15. This CDR3 is built from 18 residues. Germline V gene sequence: CDR1 MNHNY, CDR2 SVGAGI (reference sequence). In DNA form, the CDR3 reads TGTGCCAGCAGTCCGGGACTAGCGGAGACACCGCTAAACTACGAGCAGTACTTC. Its translation: CASSPGLAETPLNYEQYF.

This clone was recorded a few times. The chain uses TRBV7-3 and TRBJ1-3; D possibly corresponds to TRBD1 (5 bases). Trimming took 1 base from V and 0 from J, leaving 13 bases between them. The CDR3 contains 17 residues. Germline V gene sequence: CDR1 SGHTA, CDR2 FQGTGA. CDR3: CASSLNGGGGSGNTIYF. The DNA for the CDR3 is TGTGCCAGCAGCTTAAATGGTGGCGGGGGCTCTGGAAACACCATATATTTT.

In the case of this clone: Within the sample, other DNA sequences also encode this same CDR3. The genes are TRBV20-1 and TRBJ1-2; D gene uncertain. The CDR3 extends over 10 amino acids. Germline CDR1 DFQATT, CDR2 SNEGSKA (reference sequence). Trimming stripped 6 bases from V and 2 bases from J, with 4 bases between. CDR3 sequence reads: CSATNYGYTF. CDR3 in DNA: TGCAGTGCCACAAACTATGGCTACACCTTC.

CDR3 sequence reads: CSVVGANYGYTF. The DNA for the CDR3 is TGCAGCGTGGTGGGAGCGAACTATGGCTACACCTTC. The chain couples TRBV29-1 to TRBJ1-2, with unresolved D. Looked up from germline, CDR1 is SQVTM and CDR2 is ANQGSEA. V lost 6 bases and J lost 2, with 10 bases in between. The CDR3 length is 12 residues.

The J gene is TRBJ1-1, the V gene TRBV18, with D unresolved. The germline V and J ends were trimmed by 2 bases and 11 bases, with 15 bases remaining between them. Germline V gene data show CDR1 as KGHSH and CDR2 as LQKENI. CDR3 length: 13 amino acids. The CDR3 loop is CASSPIHAGGAFF. For the CDR3, the DNA is TGTGCCAGCTCACCAATCCATGCGGGAGGGGCTTTCTTT.

The V call is TRBV29-1, the J call TRBJ2-3; D perhaps matches TRBD1 (7 bases). CDR1 is SQVTM and CDR2 is ANQGSEA in the germline V gene. This CDR3 spans 14 amino acids. Trimming pared 6 bases from V and 3 bases from J, leaving 16 bases between. CDR3 in amino acids: CSVAGGLWTDTQYF. The CDR3 nucleotides read TGCAGCGTAGCAGGGGGACTTTGGACAGATACGCAGTATTTT.

The rearrangement links TRBV7-8 to TRBJ2-1, with 11 bases identical to TRBD2. Germline trimming cut 2 bases from V and 1 base from J; bases unmatched to any gene: 7. This CDR3 contains 18 residues. CDR1 SGHVS and CDR2 FQNEAQ come from the germline V gene. As DNA, the CDR3 is TGTGCCAGCAGCTTACTGTCTAGCGGGAGGTTATCCTACAATGAGCAGTTCTTC. It translates to CASSLLSSGRLSYNEQFF.

The chain links TRBV7-6 to TRBJ2-3, with D perhaps matching TRBD1 (6 bases). Trimming pared 0 bases from V and 7 bases from J, leaving 17 bases between. The CDR3 is 16 amino acids. Germline V gene data show CDR1 as SGHVS and CDR2 as FNYEAQ. The CDR3 protein is CASSLALGRGRNTQYF. CDR3 in DNA: TGTGCCAGCAGCTTAGCCTTGGGCAGGGGTCGAAATACGCAGTATTTT.

The chain recombines TRBV5-1 with TRBJ2-2, with 13 bases that match TRBD2. Trimming cost V 5 bases and J 6 bases; bases outside gene matches: 4. The CDR3 extends over 15 amino acids. Per the germline V gene, CDR1 is SGHRS and CDR2 is YFSETQ. DNA of the CDR3: TGCGCCAGCAGTCCACTAGCGGGGGGGCCCGGGGAGCTGTTTTTT. Protein product: CASSPLAGGPGELFF.